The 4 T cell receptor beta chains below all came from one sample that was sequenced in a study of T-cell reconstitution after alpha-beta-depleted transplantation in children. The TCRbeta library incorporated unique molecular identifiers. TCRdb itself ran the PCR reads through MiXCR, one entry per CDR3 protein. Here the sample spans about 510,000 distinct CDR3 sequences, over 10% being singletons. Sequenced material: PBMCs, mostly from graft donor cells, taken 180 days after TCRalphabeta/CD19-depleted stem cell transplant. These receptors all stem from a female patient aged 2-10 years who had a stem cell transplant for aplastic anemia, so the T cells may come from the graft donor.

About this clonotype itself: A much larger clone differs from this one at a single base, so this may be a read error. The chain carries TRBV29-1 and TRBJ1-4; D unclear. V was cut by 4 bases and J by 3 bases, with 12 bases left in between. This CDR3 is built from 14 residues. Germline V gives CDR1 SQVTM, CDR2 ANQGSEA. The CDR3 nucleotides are TGCAGCGTTGCGAACAGAAGATCTAATGAAAAACTGTTTTTT. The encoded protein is CSVANRRSNEKLFF. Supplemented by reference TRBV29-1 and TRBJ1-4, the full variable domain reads SAVISQKPSRDICQRGTSLTIQCQVDSQVTMMFWYRQQPGQSLTLIATANQGSEATYESGFVIDKFPISRPNLTFSTLTVSNMSPEDSSIYLCSVANRRSNEKLFFGSGTQLSVL.

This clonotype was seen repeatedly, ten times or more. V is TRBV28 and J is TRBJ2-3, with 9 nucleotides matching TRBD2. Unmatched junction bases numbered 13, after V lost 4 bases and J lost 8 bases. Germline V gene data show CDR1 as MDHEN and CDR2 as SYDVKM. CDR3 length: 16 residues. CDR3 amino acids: CASSSSGASGMGTQYF. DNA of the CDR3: TGTGCCAGCAGTTCCTCCGGGGCTAGCGGGATGGGTACGCAGTATTTT.

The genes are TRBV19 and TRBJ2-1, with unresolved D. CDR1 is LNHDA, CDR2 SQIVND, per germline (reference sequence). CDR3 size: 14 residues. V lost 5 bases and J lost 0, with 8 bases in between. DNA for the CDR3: TGTGCCAGTAGTGGGCAGGCCTCCTACAATGAGCAGTTCTTC. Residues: CASSGQASYNEQFF.

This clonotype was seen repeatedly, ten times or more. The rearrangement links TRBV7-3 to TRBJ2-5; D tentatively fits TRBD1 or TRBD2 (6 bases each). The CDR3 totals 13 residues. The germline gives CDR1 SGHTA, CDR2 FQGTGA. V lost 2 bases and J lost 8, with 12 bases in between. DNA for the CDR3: TGTGCCAGCAGCTTAGAGGGGGGAGTCACCCAGTACTTC. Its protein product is CASSLEGGVTQYF.